The present T cell receptor beta chain was sequenced within a study of vaccination effects on CD4 cells after COVID-19. Study-level findings and limits: Clones arising from infection and from vaccination showed marked clonal contraction late after vaccination.

J lost 0 bases, V lost 6 bases, and 5 bases had no gene match. Germline assignment: CDR1 ENHRY and CDR2 SYGVKD. This CDR3 is 16 amino acids long. Note on this clone: No antigen is known for it.

The protocol was immunoSEQ multiplex PCR, while the TCRdb copy is restricted to in-frame clones and leaves out a portion. The sample yields some 22,000 clones, about three quarters seen once. Using viral peptide pools, the ViraFEST assay grew out antigen-specific CD4+ T cells prior to sequencing. Isolation of CD4+ T cells took place after about 10 days of culture. Everyone in the study got two shots of either the BNT162b2 or mRNA-1273 vaccine. PBMC were cultured at fewer than 2.5 million per well with approximately 9 IU/ml IL-2 and 10 ug/ml peptides. This receptor was obtained from a human donor who received a COVID-19 vaccine. The chain couples TRBV10-3 to TRBJ2-2; 9 bases are a match to TRBD1. This material consisted of CD4+ T cells from PBMCs cultured with HCoV-NL63 spike peptides, taken after COVID-19 vaccination. This chain's CDR3 is CAISRDRVSNTGELFF. The DNA of the CDR3 is TGTGCCATCAGCCGGGACAGGGTTTCGAACACCGGGGAGCTGTTTTTT.